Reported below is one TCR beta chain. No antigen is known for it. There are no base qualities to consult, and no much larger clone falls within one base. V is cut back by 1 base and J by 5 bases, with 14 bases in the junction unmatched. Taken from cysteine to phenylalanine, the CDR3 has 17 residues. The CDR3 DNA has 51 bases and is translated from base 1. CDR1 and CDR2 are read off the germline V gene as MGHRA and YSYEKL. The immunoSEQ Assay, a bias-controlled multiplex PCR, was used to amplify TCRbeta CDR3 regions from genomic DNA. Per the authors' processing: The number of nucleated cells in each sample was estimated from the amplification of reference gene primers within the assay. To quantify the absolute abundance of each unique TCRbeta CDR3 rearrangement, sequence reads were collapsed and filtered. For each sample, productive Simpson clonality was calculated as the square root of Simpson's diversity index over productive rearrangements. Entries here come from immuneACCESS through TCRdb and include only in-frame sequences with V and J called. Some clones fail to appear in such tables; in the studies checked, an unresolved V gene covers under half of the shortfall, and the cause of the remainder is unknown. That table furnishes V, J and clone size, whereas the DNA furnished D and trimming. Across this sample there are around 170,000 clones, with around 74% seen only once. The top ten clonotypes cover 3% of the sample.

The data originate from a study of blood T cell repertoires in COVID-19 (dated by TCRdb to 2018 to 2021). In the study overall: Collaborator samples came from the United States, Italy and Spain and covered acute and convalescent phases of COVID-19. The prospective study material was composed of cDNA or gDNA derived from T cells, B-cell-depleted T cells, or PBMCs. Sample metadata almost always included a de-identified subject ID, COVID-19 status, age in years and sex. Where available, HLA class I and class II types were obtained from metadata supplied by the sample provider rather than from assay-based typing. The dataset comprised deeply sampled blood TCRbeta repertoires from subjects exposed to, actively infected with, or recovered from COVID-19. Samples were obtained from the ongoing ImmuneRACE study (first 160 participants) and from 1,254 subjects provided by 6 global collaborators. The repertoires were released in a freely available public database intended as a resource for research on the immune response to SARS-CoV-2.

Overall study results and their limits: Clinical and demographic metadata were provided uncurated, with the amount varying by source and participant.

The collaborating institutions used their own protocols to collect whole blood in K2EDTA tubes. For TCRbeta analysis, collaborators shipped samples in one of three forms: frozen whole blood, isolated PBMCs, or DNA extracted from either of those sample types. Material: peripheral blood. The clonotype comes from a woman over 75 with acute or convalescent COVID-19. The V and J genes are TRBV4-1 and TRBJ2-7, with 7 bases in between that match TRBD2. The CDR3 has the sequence CASSQARGDGLSHEQYF. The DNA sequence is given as TGCGCCAGCAGCCAAGCCCGGGGGGATGGACTTTCCCACGAGCAGTACTTC.